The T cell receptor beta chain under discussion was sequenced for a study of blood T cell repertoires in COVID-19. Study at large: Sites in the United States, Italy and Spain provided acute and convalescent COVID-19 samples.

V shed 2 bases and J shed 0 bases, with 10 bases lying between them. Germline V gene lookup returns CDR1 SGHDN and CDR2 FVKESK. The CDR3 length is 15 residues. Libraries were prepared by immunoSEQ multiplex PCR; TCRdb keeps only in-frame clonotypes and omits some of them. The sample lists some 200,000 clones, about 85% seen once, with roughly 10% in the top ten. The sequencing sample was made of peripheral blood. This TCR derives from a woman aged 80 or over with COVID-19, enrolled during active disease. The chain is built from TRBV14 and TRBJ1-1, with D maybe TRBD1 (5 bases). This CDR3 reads CASSQMTAMNTEAFF. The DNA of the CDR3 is TGTGCCAGCAGCCAAATGACAGCCATGAACACTGAAGCTTTCTTT.